The rows below give T cell receptor beta chains drawn from one sample of a study of PD-1 blockade in classical Hodgkin lymphoma. The method was immunoSEQ multiplex PCR; TCRdb's version includes in-frame clones alone and lacks a portion of them. The sample includes about 97,000 clones, over 70% of them seen just once. Sequenced here: peripheral blood mononuclear cells (PBMCs), sampled at baseline. These receptors originate from a human donor with classical Hodgkin lymphoma. Both conserved end residues are part of each CDR3. The D gene is left open where the match is weak. Expanded clones are given a class, and other clones once, few, many or no size at all.

14 | few | TRBJ1-5 | . | TRBV30 | CAWSLTEFNQPQHF | TGTGCCTGGAGTTTGACAGAATTCAATCAGCCCCAGCATTTT
13 | . | TRBJ1-1 | . | TRBV6-6 | CASSRTANTEAFF | TGTGCCAGCAGCAGGACAGCGAACACTGAAGCTTTCTTT
16 | . | TRBJ2-1 | . | TRBV12-5 | CASGLIRAGRRDEQFF | TGTGCTAGTGGTTTGATAAGGGCAGGGCGACGCGATGAGCAGTTCTTC
14 | once | TRBJ1-4 | . | TRBV11-1 | CASGGDATNEKLFF | TGTGCCAGCGGTGGTGATGCAACTAATGAAAAACTGTTTTTT
14 | . | TRBJ2-7 | . | TRBV5-1 | CASSPQGSGLEQYF | TGCGCCAGCAGCCCTCAAGGGTCGGGGCTCGAGCAGTACTTC
15 | . | TRBJ2-7 | . | TRBV28 | CASSFASGAGGEQYF | TGTGCCAGCAGTTTTGCGTCGGGGGCAGGAGGCGAGCAGTACTTC
17 | . | TRBJ2-3 | TRBD2 | TRBV5-4 | CASSPGGSGSSGDTQYF | TGTGCCAGCAGCCCCGGGGGGAGCGGGAGTAGCGGAGATACGCAGTATTTT
15 | . | TRBJ2-3 | . | TRBV18 | CASSTSGSHTDTQYF | TGTGCCAGCTCAACCTCGGGATCCCACACAGATACGCAGTATTTT
13 | . | TRBJ2-3 | . | TRBV4-3 | CASSPFAGDTQYF | TGCGCCAGCAGCCCCTTTGCAGGGGATACGCAGTATTTT
14 | . | TRBJ1-2 | . | TRBV7-2 | CASSLDDGGAGYTF | TGTGCCAGCAGCTTAGACGACGGCGGAGCTGGCTACACCTTC
15 | . | TRBJ2-7 | . | TRBV12-5 | CASGLTSGSGGEQYF | TGTGCTAGTGGTTTGACCTCGGGGTCCGGGGGCGAGCAGTACTTC
16 | . | TRBJ2-1 | . | TRBV6-4 | CASSDSISASYNEQFF | TGTGCCAGCAGTGACTCGATTAGTGCTTCCTACAATGAGCAGTTCTTC
16 | few | TRBJ2-1 | TRBD2 | TRBV27 | CASSHRGGRDAIRKFF | TGTGCCAGCAGTCACCGCGGGGGGCGCGATGCAATTAGGAAGTTCTTC
13 | . | TRBJ2-5 | . | TRBV12-5 | CASGRDLEETQYF | TGTGCTAGTGGCCGGGACTTAGAAGAGACCCAGTACTTC
15 | few | TRBJ2-2 | TRBD2 | TRBV5-1 | CASSTELAQRGELFF | TGCGCCAGCAGCACCGAACTAGCGCAACGCGGGGAGCTGTTTTTT
13 | . | TRBJ2-5 | . | TRBV11-2 | CASTVTGPETQYF | TGTGCCAGCACAGTTACAGGCCCGGAGACCCAGTACTTC
18 | . | TRBJ2-7 | TRBD2 | TRBV11-2 | CASSFVPSPGLAGYEQYF | TGTGCCAGCAGCTTTGTCCCCTCCCCGGGACTAGCGGGGTACGAGCAGTACTTC
13 | . | TRBJ2-7 | TRBD1 | TRBV19 | CASSLQGAFEQYF | TGTGCCAGTAGTTTGCAGGGGGCATTCGAGCAGTACTTC
16 | . | TRBJ2-2 | TRBD1 | TRBV7-9 | CASTPRGQRNTGELFF | TGTGCCAGCACCCCCCGGGGACAGCGGAACACCGGGGAGCTGTTTTTT
15 | . | TRBJ2-3 | TRBD2 | TRBV7-8 | CASSLKAGEADTQYF | TGTGCCAGCAGCCTTAAAGCGGGAGAGGCAGATACGCAGTATTTT
16 | . | TRBJ1-1 | . | TRBV10-3 | CAISEIGGQSNTEAFF | TGTGCCATCAGTGAAATCGGTGGACAGTCGAACACTGAAGCTTTCTTT
15 | . | TRBJ2-3 | . | TRBV9 | CASSVSGWGTDTQYF | TGTGCCAGCAGCGTAAGCGGATGGGGCACAGATACGCAGTATTTT
17 | . | TRBJ2-5 | TRBD1 | TRBV28 | CASSLGSGQHYQETQYF | TGTGCCAGCAGTTTAGGGTCGGGACAGCACTACCAAGAGACCCAGTACTTC
16 | . | TRBJ2-3 | TRBD1 | TRBV5-4 | CASSLGRGQGVDTQYF | TGTGCCAGCAGCTTGGGTAGGGGACAGGGGGTAGATACGCAGTATTTT
14 | . | TRBJ2-2 | . | TRBV6-6 | CASSGSTATGELFF | TGTGCCAGCAGTGGCTCCACTGCGACCGGGGAGCTGTTTTTT
12 | once | TRBJ2-1 | . | TRBV2 | CACGTWLGEQFF | TGTGCCTGCGGGACATGGCTTGGTGAGCAGTTCTTC
16 | . | TRBJ1-2 | TRBD1 | TRBV27 | CASSYEPGQLSGGYTF | TGTGCCAGCAGCTACGAACCGGGACAGCTGTCCGGAGGCTACACCTTC
16 | . | TRBJ2-3 | TRBD2 | TRBV6-1 | CASSERLAEFTDTQYF | TGTGCCAGCAGTGAGAGACTAGCGGAGTTCACAGATACGCAGTATTTT
17 | . | TRBJ2-1 | . | TRBV11-2 | CASSLAGSGGFLNEQFF | TGTGCCAGCAGCTTAGCTGGGAGTGGGGGTTTTCTAAATGAGCAGTTCTTC
14 | . | TRBJ2-5 | . | TRBV5-1 | CASSPHRVPETQYF | TGCGCCAGCAGCCCTCACAGGGTCCCCGAGACCCAGTACTTC
15 | . | TRBJ1-1 | . | TRBV6-1 | CASSPRGGSGTEAFF | TGTGCCAGCAGTCCCCGGGGGGGTAGCGGCACTGAAGCTTTCTTT
11 | once | TRBJ1-2 | TRBD1 | TRBV7-2 | CALGTGVGYTF | TGTGCTCTCGGGACAGGGGTTGGCTACACCTTC
13 | . | TRBJ1-2 | TRBD1 | TRBV5-1 | CASSFDRDYGYTF | TGCGCCAGCAGCTTTGACAGGGACTATGGCTACACCTTC
13 | . | TRBJ2-5 | . | TRBV5-4 | CASSLGGRETQYF | TGTGCCAGCAGCTTGGGGGGGCGGGAGACCCAGTACTTC
15 | . | TRBJ2-4 | . | TRBV6-6 | CASSYSRAPGNIQYF | TGTGCCAGCAGTTACTCGAGGGCTCCTGGGAACATTCAGTACTTC
17 | . | TRBJ2-3 | TRBD2 | TRBV5-8 | CASSSRGGAVLTDTQYF | TGTGCCAGCAGCTCTCGCGGGGGGGCGGTCCTCACAGATACGCAGTATTTT
15 | once | TRBJ2-5 | . | TRBV18 | CASSPAGLKGETQYF | TGTGCCAGCTCACCAGCGGGTCTCAAGGGGGAGACCCAGTACTTC
15 | . | TRBJ2-7 | TRBD2 | TRBV10-3 | CAISGNSGSLYEQYF | TGTGCCATCAGTGGGAATAGCGGGAGTCTGTACGAGCAGTACTTC
15 | once | TRBJ2-4 | . | TRBV5-1 | CASSGTTGSKNIQYF | TGCGCCAGCAGCGGCACCACAGGGAGCAAAAACATTCAGTACTTC
14 | . | TRBJ2-5 | . | TRBV7-6 | CASSLRGIAETQYF | TGTGCCAGCAGCTTAAGGGGTATCGCGGAGACCCAGTACTTC
14 | . | TRBJ1-1 | . | TRBV4-1 | CASSQRGAGTEAFF | TGCGCCAGCAGCCAACGAGGGGCTGGCACTGAAGCTTTCTTT
15 | once | TRBJ1-3 | . | TRBV19 | CASSPPGFSGNTIYF | TGTGCCAGTAGTCCTCCAGGTTTCTCTGGAAACACCATATATTTT
16 | . | TRBJ2-5 | TRBD1 | TRBV25-1 | CASSDLTGTGRETQYF | TGTGCCAGCAGTGATCTAACCGGGACAGGGAGGGAGACCCAGTACTTC
15 | . | TRBJ1-2 | . | TRBV5-4 | CASSWGGGTDYGYTF | TGTGCCAGCAGCTGGGGGGGAGGTACAGACTATGGCTACACCTTC
14 | . | TRBJ2-1 | . | TRBV10-3 | CAISIFAQGNEQFF | TGTGCCATCAGCATTTTCGCCCAGGGCAATGAGCAGTTCTTC
15 | . | TRBJ2-6 | . | TRBV6-1 | CASSEGDSGANVLTF | TGTGCCAGCAGTGAAGGGGACTCTGGGGCCAACGTCCTGACTTTC
15 | . | TRBJ1-1 | . | TRBV4-1 | CASSQYRERVTEAFF | TGCGCCAGCAGCCAGTATAGGGAGAGGGTCACTGAAGCTTTCTTT
16 | . | TRBJ2-2 | TRBD1 | TRBV5-4 | CASSPPGQGGVGELFF | TGTGCCAGCAGCCCCCCGGGACAGGGGGGAGTCGGGGAGCTGTTTTTT
14 | once | TRBJ2-7 | . | TRBV5-7 | CASSFYLTTYEQYF | TGTGCCAGCAGCTTTTATTTAACCACCTACGAGCAGTACTTC
18 | . | TRBJ2-3 | TRBD2 | TRBV5-5 | CASRMTSGLPRGADTQYF | TGTGCCAGCAGAATGACTAGCGGGCTACCGCGGGGTGCAGATACGCAGTATTTT
13 | . | TRBJ1-1 | TRBD1 | TRBV30 | CAWRPEGGGGAFF | TGTGCCTGGAGGCCGGAAGGGGGCGGAGGAGCTTTCTTT
15 | . | TRBJ2-1 | . | TRBV21-1 | CASSKARAPYNEQFF | TGTGCCAGCAGCAAAGCGAGGGCTCCTTACAATGAGCAGTTCTTC
14 | . | TRBJ2-7 | TRBD1 | TRBV10-3 | CAISVKDRAYEQYF | TGTGCCATCAGTGTTAAGGACAGGGCCTACGAGCAGTACTTC
13 | few | TRBJ1-1 | . | TRBV29-1 | CSVALGLNTEAFF | TGCAGCGTTGCGCTAGGTCTGAACACTGAAGCTTTCTTT
14 | . | TRBJ1-1 | TRBD1 | TRBV10-3 | CAISDRGGDTEAFF | TGTGCCATCAGCGACAGGGGGGGAGACACTGAAGCTTTCTTT